The 18 T cell receptor beta chains below come from one sample, sequenced in a study of radiation and T cells in renal cell carcinoma. Some clones are missing from TCRdb's copy, which holds only in-frame ones; the method was immunoSEQ multiplex PCR. The data show approximately 94,000 clones, 65% to 85% seen once. Time point denoted: baseline pretreatment blood. Noted treatment: 15 Gy SBRT to primary tumor, nephrectomy 4 weeks later. The sample in question was blood, obtained from a patient whose treatment included radiotherapy and nephrectomy. The receptors were gathered from a man aged 55-75 years with renal cell carcinoma.

The chain carries TRBV6-6 and TRBJ2-1, with D possibly being TRBD1 (5 bases). CDR3 size: 16 residues. Germline loops: CDR1 MNHNY, CDR2 SVGAGI (reference sequence). V lost 6 bases, J lost 2 bases, and 17 bases lay in between. The CDR3 reads CASSLGHSVPYNEQFF. The CDR3 coding sequence is TGTGCCAGCAGCCTTGGACACTCAGTCCCCTACAATGAGCAGTTCTTC.

The chain joins TRBV15 to TRBJ2-1, with TRBD2 matching 9 bases. With V trimmed by 5 bases and J by 6 bases, 11 bases remained unmatched. In germline, CDR1 is LNHNV, CDR2 YYDKDF (reference sequence). This CDR3 spans 16 amino acids. The CDR3, as DNA: TGTGCCACCAGCGGGTTGCGGGAGGGCCGTGGCAATGAGCAGTTCTTC. It encodes CATSGLREGRGNEQFF. The whole variable domain, filled in from reference TRBV15 and TRBJ2-1, reads DAMVIQNPRYQVTQFGKPVTLSCSQTLNHNVMYWYQQKSSQAPKLLFHYYDKDFNNEADTPDNFQSRRPNTSFCFLDIRSPGLGDTAMYLCATSGLREGRGNEQFFGPGTRLTVL.

This sequence joins TRBV15 and TRBJ2-2, with D unresolved. Germline loops: CDR1 LNHNV, CDR2 YYDKDF (reference sequence). There are 14 residues in the CDR3. Deletions cut 7 bases from V and 2 bases from J, with 11 bases between. The CDR3 region is CATTRPTNTGELFF. DNA for the CDR3: TGTGCCACCACGAGGCCAACCAACACCGGGGAGCTGTTTTTT.

Turning to this clone: The same CDR3 arises from other DNA sequences in this sample as well. J is TRBJ2-1 and V is TRBV14; D ambiguous. Germline CDR1 and CDR2: SGHDN and FVKESK. V lost 1 base to trimming and J lost 2 bases, with 9 bases between them. The CDR3 has 15 amino acids. The CDR3 DNA reads TGTGCCAGCAGCCAAGTTAGGCTTACCTACAATGAGCAGTTCTTC. It codes for CASSQVRLTYNEQFF.

The rearrangement links TRBV25-1 to TRBJ2-3; D perhaps matches TRBD2 (5 bases). The CDR3 has 12 residues. Germline V gives CDR1 MGHDK, CDR2 SYGVNS. The V and J ends lost 8 bases and 8 bases respectively, with 14 bases between them. The CDR3 region has the DNA TGTGCCAGCCACGATAGTGGAGGTACGCAGTATTTT. It codes for CASHDSGGTQYF.

This rearrangement joins TRBV7-9 to TRBJ2-5; 8 bases map to TRBD1. Unmatched junction bases numbered 4, after V lost 5 bases and J lost 5 bases. Per the germline V gene, CDR1 is SEHNR and CDR2 is FQNEAQ (reference sequence). The CDR3 is made up of 13 amino acids. Here the CDR3 DNA reads TGTGCCAGCAGCCGGACAGGGATGGAGACCCAGTACTTC. It yields the protein CASSRTGMETQYF. Full variable domain (missing parts from reference TRBV7-9 and TRBJ2-5): DTGVSQNPRHKITKRGQNVTFRCDPISEHNRLYWYRQTLGQGPEFLTYFQNEAQLEKSRLLSDRFSAERPKGSFSTLEIQRTEQGDSAMYLCASSRTGMETQYFGPGTRLLVL.

CDR3 amino acids: CASSPLTGADEQYF. The CDR3 bases are TGTGCCAGCTCACCACTAACAGGGGCTGACGAGCAGTACTTC. This chain uses TRBV18 with TRBJ2-7; 7 nucleotides agree with TRBD1. The CDR3 consists of 14 residues. Germline CDR1 is KGHSH and CDR2 is LQKENI. V dropped 1 base and J dropped 5; count of bases not matched to a gene: 5. The variable domain in full, with the rest retrieved from reference TRBV18 and TRBJ2-7, is NAGVMQNPRHLVRRRGQEARLRCSPMKGHSHVYWYRQLPEEGLKFMVYLQKENIIDESGMPKERFSAEFPKEGPSILRIQQVVRGDSAAYFCASSPLTGADEQYFGPGTRLTVT.

The CDR3 sequence is CASSLIPAGQPQHF. The CDR3 bases are TGCGCCAGCAGCTTGATCCCTGCGGGGCAGCCCCAGCATTTT. The gene calls are TRBV5-1 and TRBJ1-5, with D hard to call. CDR1 is SGHRS, CDR2 YFSETQ, per germline. The CDR3 has 14 residues. The V end lost 1 base, the J end lost 7 bases, and 12 bases lay between the germline ends.

This clone was observed a few times. The rearrangement uses TRBV30 and TRBJ2-5, with D perhaps assigned TRBD1 or TRBD2 (6 bases each). The length of the CDR3 is 13 residues. V was shortened by 4 bases and J by 5 bases, with 14 bases between the two germline ends. Germline V gene sequence: CDR1 GTSNPN, CDR2 SVGIG (reference sequence). CDR3 DNA sequence: TGTGCCTGGACTGTAGGGGGGCCGGAGACCCAGTACTTC. Translating gives CAWTVGGPETQYF.

The chain uses TRBV7-6 and TRBJ1-1; D is undetermined. The CDR3 loop spans 14 amino acids. Deletions cut 7 bases from V and 1 base from J, with 13 bases between. CDR1 and CDR2 (germline): SGHVS, FNYEAQ. The CDR3 nucleotides are TGTGCCAGCATCCCCCGCGGCGAGAACACTGAAGCTTTCTTT. It is translated as CASIPRGENTEAFF.

The chain employs TRBV28 and TRBJ2-3, with 9 bases aligning to TRBD2. Germline V lookup: CDR1 MDHEN, CDR2 SYDVKM. The CDR3 covers 14 residues. Trimming removed 3 bases from V and 3 bases from J; junction bases left unmatched: 1. This chain's CDR3 is CASSLAGGTDTQYF. The DNA of the CDR3 is TGTGCCAGCAGTTTGGCGGGGGGGACAGATACGCAGTATTTT.

To note about this clone: An end of the junction does not agree with germline; a read error may underlie this. J is TRBJ1-2 and V is TRBV6-1; D is unresolved. The CDR3 spans 15 residues. CDR1 and CDR2 from the germline V gene are MNHNS and SASEGT. CDR3 sequence reads: CASSPRLPRDYGCTF. The CDR3, as DNA: TGTGCCAGCAGTCCCCGGCTACCCCGAGACTATGGCTGCACCTTC.

The J gene is TRBJ2-7, the V gene TRBV7-2, with 9 bases lining up with TRBD2. The V segment lost 6 bases and the J segment 3 bases; nucleotides outside the gene matches: 9. The CDR3 sequence is 15 residues long. CDR1 and CDR2 (germline): SGHTA, FQGNSA. The CDR3 coding sequence is TGTGCCAGCAGTTTTGATTCAGCGGGAGGCTACGAGCAGTACTTC. It specifies CASSFDSAGGYEQYF.

This clone was found a few times. CDR3 nucleotides: TGTGCCACCGAAGGACAGGGAGGAACCTACGAGCAGTACTTC. It translates to CATEGQGGTYEQYF. The rearrangement uses TRBV28 and TRBJ2-7; 8 nucleotides line up with TRBD1. V dropped 10 bases and J dropped 2; count of bases not matched to a gene: 10. Germline loops: CDR1 MDHEN, CDR2 SYDVKM. This CDR3 is 14 amino acids long.

The V call is TRBV2, the J call TRBJ2-2; TRBD1 might be the D (5 bases). Germline values: CDR1 SNHLY, CDR2 FYNNEI. Between the trimmed V and J ends, which lost 8 bases and 0 bases, there was a span of 13 bases. CDR3 length: 15 residues. CDR3 nucleotide sequence: TGTGCCAGCGGGATTGACAGCGCGAACACCGGGGAGCTGTTTTTT. Its protein product is CASGIDSANTGELFF. The full variable domain, its missing parts supplied by reference TRBV2 and TRBJ2-2, is EPEVTQTPSHQVTQMGQEVILRCVPISNHLYFYWYRQILGQKVEFLVSFYNNEISEKSEIFDDQFSVERPDGSNFTLKIRSTKLEDSAMYFCASGIDSANTGELFFGEGSRLTVL.

This chain links TRBV2 with TRBJ2-4; no clear D gene. This CDR3 spans 13 amino acids. Germline CDR1 is SNHLY and CDR2 is FYNNEI. Trimming shortened V by 1 base and J by 6 bases, and 7 bases separated the two germline ends. CDR3 sequence reads: CASSEGPRNIQYF. CDR3 in DNA: TGTGCCAGCAGTGAAGGCCCCCGAAACATTCAGTACTTC.

The V and J genes are TRBV7-6 and TRBJ1-1; 7 positions match TRBD1. The CDR3 is 13 amino acids. Trimming at V came to 5 bases and at J to 6 bases, leaving 6 bases not matched to a gene. Germline CDR1 reads SGHVS; CDR2 reads FNYEAQ. The CDR3 region is CASSQTGVAEAFF. The CDR3 bases are TGTGCCAGCAGCCAAACAGGGGTAGCTGAAGCTTTCTTT.

Regarding this clone: The sample holds other DNA sequences that translate to the same CDR3. The J gene is TRBJ2-6, the V gene TRBV6-5; D remains ambiguous. Germline assignment: CDR1 MNHEY and CDR2 SVGAGI. This CDR3 comprises 14 residues. V shed 0 bases and J shed 4 bases, with 4 bases lying between them. The CDR3 DNA sequence: TGTGCCAGCAGTTACTCGAGCGGGGCCAACGTCCTGACTTTC. It yields the protein CASSYSSGANVLTF.